The 5 T cell receptor beta chains below were found in one sample sequenced in a study of Graves' ophthalmopathy and Graves' hyperthyroidism. Amplification of the TCR beta CDR3 regions used RNA transcripts (as template). RT-PCR was first run with HTBI primers, then multiplex PCR in a second round. TCRdb recomputed calls from the multiplex PCR reads with MiXCR, one row per CDR3 protein. The table shows about 220,000 distinct CDR3 sequences, with roughly 21% occurring only once. Sequenced input: peripheral blood. These receptors all stem from a woman aged 50 to 65 with Graves' ophthalmopathy.

This clonotype came up many times. The J gene is TRBJ1-6, the V gene TRBV27; 7 bases map to TRBD1. CDR3 length: 20 residues. Germline CDR1 and CDR2: MNHEY and SMNVEV (reference sequence). Trimming took 3 bases from V and 0 from J; bases not matched to a gene: 14. The CDR3, as DNA: TGTGCCAGCAGTTTCCGGGCGACAGGGTTCTCAGGCTCCTATAATTCACCCCTCCACTTT. Translating it yields CASSFRATGFSGSYNSPLHF.

Many counts were recorded for this clonotype. The chain employs TRBV27 and TRBJ2-7; D gene uncertain. V was shortened by 10 bases and J by 0 bases, with 13 bases between the two germline ends. The CDR3 contains 13 residues. Per germline, CDR1 MNHEY and CDR2 SMNVEV (reference sequence). The CDR3 region is CATRPYTSYEQYF. CDR3 DNA sequence: TGTGCCACCCGACCCTATACCTCCTACGAGCAGTACTTC.

This rearrangement joins TRBV29-1 to TRBJ1-2; maybe TRBD1 (6 bases). The CDR3 has 15 amino acids. Trimming left V 7 bases short and J 3 bases short, with 21 bases between. The germline V gene has CDR1 SQVTM and CDR2 ANQGSEA. The CDR3 sequence: CSAGEGGGPDYGYTF. CDR3 DNA: TGCAGCGCCGGTGAAGGGGGAGGGCCAGACTATGGCTACACCTTC.

J is TRBJ1-5 and V is TRBV6-1; D gene ambiguous. V was clipped by 10 bases and J by 3 bases, with 16 bases between them. The CDR3 runs to 14 residues. Germline CDR1 and CDR2: MNHNS and SASEGT. CDR3 sequence: CATYLGGVNQPQHF. The CDR3 nucleotides are TGTGCCACCTACCTTGGAGGTGTCAATCAGCCCCAGCATTTT.

This clonotype was recorded many times. The chain has TRBV12-3 or TRBV12-4 and TRBJ2-5; D unclear. This CDR3 contains 14 residues. V lost 7 bases, J lost 4 bases, and 16 bases lay in between. CDR3 protein: CASKPNHSGETQYF. CDR3 bases: TGTGCCAGCAAACCCAATCATTCGGGAGAGACCCAGTACTTC.